These 27 T cell receptor beta chains came from one sample sequenced in a study of cytomegalovirus exposure and HLA in healthy donors. PCR involved 60 Vbeta and 13 Jbeta primers. TCRdb's copy holds only in-frame clones and misses some; the assay was immunoSEQ multiplex PCR. Here the sample spans about 190,000 clones, around 79% being singletons. Sequenced input: PBMCs. These receptors originate from a woman younger than 30 in good health and CMV-seronegative.

This clone was seen a few times. J is TRBJ2-3 and V is TRBV28, with 7 bases fitting TRBD2. The V and J ends lost 5 bases and 0 bases, in that order; junction bases with no gene match: 17. Germline V lookup: CDR1 MDHEN, CDR2 SYDVKM. There are 19 residues in the CDR3. The CDR3 sequence: CASSQNRHGTMGSTDTQYF. The CDR3 nucleotides read TGTGCCAGCAGTCAAAACCGCCACGGGACTATGGGAAGCACAGATACGCAGTATTTT.

The chain joins TRBV27 to TRBJ1-2; D is possibly TRBD1 (6 bases). Germline V gene sequence: CDR1 MNHEY, CDR2 SMNVEV (reference sequence). V lost 10 bases, J lost 8 bases, and 20 bases lay in between. There are 13 residues in the CDR3. The CDR3, as DNA: TGTGCCACCCAGGGGTGGGGCGCGGAGGGCTACACCTTC. This translates into CATQGWGAEGYTF.

The chain couples TRBV19 to TRBJ2-7; 11 bases map to TRBD2. The CDR3 contains 12 residues. The J segment lost 10 bases and the V segment lost 8 bases, leaving 7 bases of the junction unmatched. CDR1 is LNHDA and CDR2 is SQIVND in the germline V gene (reference sequence). The chain's CDR3 is CASGLAGADQYF. Here the CDR3 DNA reads TGTGCCAGTGGACTAGCGGGCGCGGATCAGTACTTC.

This clone was counted a single time. The chain recombines TRBV7-2 with TRBJ2-1; 9 nucleotides line up with TRBD2. This CDR3 is 14 amino acids long. The germline gives CDR1 SGHTA, CDR2 FQGNSA. After removal of 6 bases from V and 6 bases from J, the junction contained 6 bases not matched to a gene. The CDR3 DNA reads as TGTGCCAGCAGGCCAGCGGGGGGTAGCAATGAGCAGTTCTTC. This encodes CASRPAGGSNEQFF.

For the CDR3, the DNA is TGTGCCACCGGCGAGCGCGTGCAGTTCTTC. Encoded protein: CATGERVQFF. This rearrangement joins TRBV2 to TRBJ2-1; unclear D gene. The CDR3 totals 10 residues. The V and J ends lost 10 bases and 12 bases respectively, with 13 bases between them. The germline V gene encodes CDR1 SNHLY and CDR2 FYNNEI. The whole variable domain, filled in from reference TRBV2 and TRBJ2-1, reads EPEVTQTPSHQVTQMGQEVILRCVPISNHLYFYWYRQILGQKVEFLVSFYNNEISEKSEIFDDQFSVERPDGSNFTLKIRSTKLEDSAMYFCATGERVQFFGPGTRLTVL.

V usage is TRBV6-6 and J usage is TRBJ2-3, with 7 bases that match TRBD2. V shed 7 bases and J 2 bases; nucleotides not matched to a gene: 9. Germline V gene data show CDR1 as MNHNY and CDR2 as SVGAGI (reference sequence). This CDR3 has 15 amino acids. The CDR3 is CASTPRGRITDTQYF. CDR3 nucleotides: TGTGCCAGCACCCCGCGGGGGAGAATCACAGATACGCAGTATTTT.

CDR3 DNA: TGTGCCAGCAGTGCCATGATGGACAGGGGCAATTCACCCCTCCACTTT. It codes for CASSAMMDRGNSPLHF. V is TRBV2 and J is TRBJ1-6; 9 bases match TRBD1. V was pared by 4 bases and J by 7 bases, with 8 bases of the junction left unmatched. The germline gives CDR1 SNHLY, CDR2 FYNNEI. The CDR3 totals 16 residues.

This clone was observed a handful of times. The rearrangement uses TRBV5-1 and TRBJ1-1; 7 nucleotides agree with TRBD1. Germline V lookup: CDR1 SGHRS, CDR2 YFSETQ. Trimming removed 4 bases from V and 4 bases from J; junction bases left unmatched: 16. The CDR3 sequence is 17 residues long. This chain's CDR3 is CASSPRTGPLMGTEAFF. The CDR3 nucleotides read TGCGCCAGCAGCCCTAGGACAGGACCCCTGATGGGCACTGAAGCTTTCTTT.

The chain joins TRBV4-3 to TRBJ2-7; D is perhaps TRBD2 (6 bases). Germline CDR1 is LGHNA and CDR2 is YSLEER. V gave up 0 bases and J gave up 4 bases, with 16 bases separating them. CDR3 length: 16 amino acids. Written as DNA, the CDR3 is TGCGCCAGCAGCCAAGATACTGATAGGGACTTATACGAGCAGTACTTC. Translating gives CASSQDTDRDLYEQYF.

The genes are TRBV7-6 and TRBJ2-1; D might be TRBD2 (6 bases). There are 14 residues in the CDR3. The germline V gene has CDR1 SGHVS and CDR2 FNYEAQ. V gave up 0 bases and J gave up 9 bases, with 12 bases separating them. CDR3 in DNA: TGTGCCAGCAGCTTAGCTGAGGACTACGGTGAGCAGTTCTTC. Its protein product is CASSLAEDYGEQFF.

A note on this clone: This sample includes further DNA sequences coding for the same CDR3. The chain recombines TRBV27 with TRBJ2-1, with 7 bases lining up with TRBD2. Germline V gene data show CDR1 as MNHEY and CDR2 as SMNVEV (reference sequence). V was pared by 4 bases and J by 7 bases, with 7 bases of the junction left unmatched. The CDR3 extends over 14 amino acids. The CDR3 DNA sequence: TGTGCCAGCAGTTATGGGGGTAGCGGGAATGAGCAGTTCTTC. Translating it yields CASSYGGSGNEQFF.

This clone was found many times. The V and J genes are TRBV2 and TRBJ2-7; TRBD2 matches at 9 bases. The CDR3 is 16 residues long. CDR1 and CDR2 from the germline V gene are SNHLY and FYNNEI. V trimming: 6 bases; J trimming: 3 bases; junction bases outside the gene matches: 12. CDR3 coding DNA: TGTGCCAGCAGCCGATCCAGGTTAGCGGGAGACTACGAGCAGTACTTC. As protein: CASSRSRLAGDYEQYF.

The V gene is TRBV10-3, the J gene TRBJ1-2; D is unclear. The CDR3 has 15 amino acids. Per germline, CDR1 ENHRY and CDR2 SYGVKD. V was trimmed by 0 bases and J by 3 bases, leaving 11 bases between them. For the CDR3, the DNA is TGTGCCATCAGTGAGTCTCTCGGGATGGACTATGGCTACACCTTC. It codes for CAISESLGMDYGYTF.

The CDR3 is CASSFTLRQQDSNQPQHF. The CDR3 nucleotides are TGTGCCAGCAGTTTTACCCTCCGACAGCAAGATAGCAATCAGCCCCAGCATTTT. J is TRBJ1-5 and V is TRBV28, with D perhaps matching TRBD1 (5 bases). The germline V gene encodes CDR1 MDHEN and CDR2 SYDVKM. The V end lost 3 bases, the J end lost 0 bases, and 18 bases lay between the germline ends. The CDR3 spans 18 residues.

The V and J genes are TRBV11-3 and TRBJ1-5, with 8 bases aligning to TRBD1. Trimming took 1 base from V and 2 from J; bases not matched to a gene: 1. This CDR3 has 15 amino acids. Germline-derived CDR1 and CDR2 are SGHNT and YENEEA. DNA of the CDR3: TGTGCCAGCAGCTTAGTGGACAGGGGCAATCAGCCCCAGCATTTT. The encoded protein is CASSLVDRGNQPQHF.

This chain uses TRBV27 with TRBJ2-3, with TRBD1 as a possible D gene (6 bases). Trimming shortened V by 0 bases and J by 0 bases, and 10 bases separated the two germline ends. The V gene's germline CDR1 is MNHEY and CDR2 SMNVEV (reference sequence). The CDR3 runs 16 residues. DNA for the CDR3: TGTGCCAGCAGTTTATCGACAGGATCTAGCACAGATACGCAGTATTTT. This codes for CASSLSTGSSTDTQYF.

This clone was observed a few times. The chain uses TRBV13 and TRBJ2-1; D is unclear. This CDR3 is 13 amino acids long. With 2 bases removed from V and 4 bases from J, the gap between germline ends came to 6 bases. CDR1 and CDR2 (germline): PRHDT, FYEKMQ (reference sequence). CDR3 region: CASSLMQYNEQFF. Here the CDR3 DNA reads TGTGCCAGCAGCTTAATGCAGTACAATGAGCAGTTCTTC.

The chain has TRBV19 and TRBJ2-2; no firm D call. V lost 3 bases and J lost 7, with 9 bases in between. This CDR3 has 13 amino acids. The germline gives CDR1 LNHDA, CDR2 SQIVND (reference sequence). The CDR3 coding sequence is TGTGCCAGTAGTATGCAGGTACACGGGGAGCTGTTTTTT. Translation: CASSMQVHGELFF. Full variable domain (rest looked up from reference TRBV19 and TRBJ2-2): DGGITQSPKYLFRKEGQNVTLSCEQNLNHDAMYWYRQDPGQGLRLIYYSQIVNDFQKGDIAEGYSVSREKKESFPLTVTSAQKNPTAFYLCASSMQVHGELFFGEGSRLTVL.

This chain joins TRBV9 and TRBJ2-7; the D gene is possibly TRBD2 (6 bases). This CDR3 has 14 residues. V dropped 3 bases and J dropped 6 bases, with 16 bases sitting between them. Germline V gene lookup returns CDR1 SGDLS and CDR2 YYNGEE. The DNA for the CDR3 is TGTGCCAGCAGCGCATGGGGGGAGGCGGGCGAGCAGTACTTC. Amino acids: CASSAWGEAGEQYF. The whole variable domain, remainder taken from reference TRBV9 and TRBJ2-7, is DSGVTQTPKHLITATGQRVTLRCSPRSGDLSVYWYQQSLDQGLQFLIQYYNGEERAKGNILERFSAQQFPDLHSELNLSSLELGDSALYFCASSAWGEAGEQYFGPGTRLTVT.

This clone was detected a few times. The gene calls are TRBV11-2 and TRBJ2-7, with 9 bases aligning to TRBD1. Germline CDR1 and CDR2: SGHAT and FQNNGV. V was clipped by 5 bases and J by 6 bases; unmatched bases: 8. This CDR3 is 14 amino acids long. Written as DNA, the CDR3 is TGTGCCAGCAGCCTCGGGACAGGGTGGTTCGAGCAGTACTTC. It yields the protein CASSLGTGWFEQYF.

The J gene is TRBJ2-5, the V gene TRBV12-5, with TRBD1 matching 8 bases. The J call is in doubt because the DNA end fits TRBJ2-7 better. Looked up from germline, CDR1 is LGHNT and CDR2 is FRNRAP. CDR3 length: 13 amino acids. The chain's CDR3 is CASGFQGANEQYF. CDR3 bases: TGTGCTAGTGGTTTTCAGGGGGCGAACGAGCAGTACTTC.

In its sample, this clone was seen once. V and J are TRBV5-1 and TRBJ1-1, with 9 bases fitting TRBD1. In germline, CDR1 is SGHRS, CDR2 YFSETQ. This CDR3 has 14 residues. The trim removed 6 bases at V and 3 bases at J, leaving 6 bases unmatched. The CDR3 protein is CASTRTGEYTEAFF. The CDR3 coding sequence is TGCGCCAGCACCAGGACAGGGGAGTACACTGAAGCTTTCTTT.

The chain employs TRBV29-1 and TRBJ1-1, with TRBD1 matching over 7 bases. The CDR3 consists of 12 residues. Germline lookup yields CDR1 SQVTM and CDR2 ANQGSEA. The junction had 6 bases not matched to a gene; V was cut back by 7 bases and J by 4 bases. The CDR3 spells CSATGVGTEAFF. CDR3 DNA: TGCAGCGCAACAGGGGTGGGCACTGAAGCTTTCTTT.

This clone was counted once. This chain joins TRBV21-1 and TRBJ2-7; TRBD2 is the table's D call and was not checked against the DNA. TRBV21-1 is a listed pseudogene. The length of the CDR3 is 18 residues. CDR3 residues: CAGVPSDAYPRLPNEQYF. The DNA of the CDR3 is TGTGCCGGAGTCCCCTCGGATGCCTATCCCCGACTCCCGAACGAGCAGTACTTC.

This chain links TRBV11-2 with TRBJ2-1, with 7 bases aligning to TRBD1. The length of the CDR3 is 12 residues. CDR1 and CDR2 from the germline V gene are SGHAT and FQNNGV. V lost 6 bases to trimming and J lost 9 bases; unmatched junction nucleotides: 5. The CDR3 sequence: CASSSQGIEQFF. In DNA, the CDR3 is TGTGCCAGCAGTTCACAGGGGATTGAGCAGTTCTTC.

The chain combines TRBV4-1 with TRBJ1-5, with TRBD1 as a possible D gene (5 bases). V was clipped by 4 bases and J by 5 bases, with 12 bases between them. The CDR3 spans 14 residues. The germline V gene encodes CDR1 MGHRA and CDR2 YSYEKL. The CDR3 DNA sequence: TGCGCCAGCAGCCCGCAGGGACTGGATCAGCCCCAGCATTTT. It specifies CASSPQGLDQPQHF.

This CDR3 reads CASSPLGEGYQPQHF. The CDR3 coding sequence is TGTGCCAGCAGTCCCCTGGGGGAGGGGTATCAGCCCCAGCATTTT. The genes are TRBV6-6 and TRBJ1-5; tentative D call: TRBD1 (5 bases). This CDR3 has 15 amino acids. Trimming removed 5 bases from V and 5 bases from J, with 16 bases in between. The V gene's germline CDR1 is MNHNY and CDR2 SVGAGI (reference sequence).